This TCR beta chain appears in the sequencing data of a study of T cells after yellow fever vaccination. TCRdb redid the calling of the 5' RACE reads with MiXCR, one entry per CDR3 protein. The sample contains hundreds of thousands of distinct CDR3 sequences, 8.1% of which appear only once. The TCR sequence derives from a man aged 18-30 years who received the YFV17D yellow fever vaccine. This specimen consisted of PBMCs, obtained roughly 45 days after the first yellow fever vaccination.

This CDR3 reads CASSPWTSGGGGDTQYF. In DNA form, the CDR3 reads TGTGCCAGCAGCCCCTGGACTAGCGGGGGGGGAGGAGATACGCAGTATTTT. The chain joins TRBV7-2 to TRBJ2-3; 15 nucleotides match TRBD2. The CDR3 is 17 amino acids. V was pared by 5 bases and J by 5 bases, with 8 bases of the junction left unmatched. From germline, CDR1 is SGHTA and CDR2 FQGNSA.